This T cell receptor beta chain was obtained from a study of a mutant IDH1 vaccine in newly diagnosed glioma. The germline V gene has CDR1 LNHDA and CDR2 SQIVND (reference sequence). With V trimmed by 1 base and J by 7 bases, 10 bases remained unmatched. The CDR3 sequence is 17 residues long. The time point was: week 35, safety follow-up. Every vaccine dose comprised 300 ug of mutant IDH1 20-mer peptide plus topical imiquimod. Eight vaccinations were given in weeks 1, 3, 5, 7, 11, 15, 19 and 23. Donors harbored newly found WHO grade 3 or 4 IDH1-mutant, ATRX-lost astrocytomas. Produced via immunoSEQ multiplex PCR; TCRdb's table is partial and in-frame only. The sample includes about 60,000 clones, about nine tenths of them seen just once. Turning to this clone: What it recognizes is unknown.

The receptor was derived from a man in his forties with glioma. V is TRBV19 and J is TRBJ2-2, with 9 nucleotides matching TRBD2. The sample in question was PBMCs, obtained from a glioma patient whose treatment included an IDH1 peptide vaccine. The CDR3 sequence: CASSIATFSGRSGELFF. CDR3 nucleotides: TGTGCCAGTAGTATAGCCACCTTTAGCGGGAGAAGCGGGGAGCTGTTTTTT.